The sequence of this T cell receptor (beta chain) was determined in a study of blood T cells in healthy people across ages. Germline V lookup: CDR1 SGHKS, CDR2 YYEKEE (reference sequence). The CDR3 is made up of 15 amino acids. Trimming cost V 4 bases and J 0 bases, with 11 bases left between them. PCR was performed a second time for roughly 7 to 11 cycles using a sample-barcoded 5' primer and a J-beta primer mix. Tagging of each cDNA molecule was performed by a template-switch adaptor with 12 random nucleotides. In TCRdb, the 5' RACE reads were re-called with MiXCR into one record per CDR3 protein. The sample yields about 280,000 distinct CDR3 sequences, 25% to 30% seen once.

V usage is TRBV5-5 and J usage is TRBJ2-4; D remains unclear. The TCR originated in a woman aged 70-85 years in good health. Sequencing was carried out using blood. The CDR3 loop reads CASSTVGLAKNIQYF. In DNA, the CDR3 is TGTGCCAGCAGCACTGTGGGCCTAGCCAAAAACATTCAGTACTTC.